This T cell receptor beta chain was identified during a study of graft-versus-host responses after intestinal transplantation. Looking at the study overall: Tacrolimus and steroids were given for around 3 years to all recipients after anti-thymocyte globulin induction.

Sequencing was performed with immunoSEQ multiplex PCR; in TCRdb, only in-frame clones are kept and a portion is missing. Of tens of thousands of clones listed, about 80% are singletons. In regard to this clone: The junction differs from germline at one of its ends, possibly a read error.

Intraepithelial and lamina propria lymphocytes were released after the graft tissue was processed. The sequence came from a human patient who received an intestinal transplant, so some T cells may come from the graft donor. The sample was ileum tissue, taken 12 days after intestinal transplant.

CDR3 in DNA: TGTGCCAGCAGCCTCACGCGGGGGGATGAGCAGTTCTTC. The encoded protein is CASSLTRGDEQFF. The chain combines TRBV4-1 with TRBJ2-1; 8 bases are shared with TRBD2. CDR3 length: 13 amino acids. Germline V gene lookup returns CDR1 MGHRA and CDR2 YSYEKL.